The source of this T cell receptor (beta chain) is a study of beta chain features in type 1 diabetes. Germline CDR1 and CDR2: MNHNS and SASEGT. With 4 bases clipped from V and 0 bases from J, the junction kept 8 bases outside the gene matches. The CDR3 is 16 residues long. Expressed TCRB transcripts got sequenced, as all isolated RNA was reverse transcribed. The table came from immunoSEQ multiplex PCR; TCRdb's copy has only in-frame clones and leaves some out. The sample holds around 140,000 clones, approximately 10% seen once. The sequencing input was central memory CD4+ T cells from blood. The gene calls are TRBV6-1 and TRBJ2-5; 7 nucleotides match TRBD2. The TCR sequence derives from a woman in her thirties or forties in good health. The CDR3 here is CASSVSSGWNQETQYF. The CDR3 region has the DNA TGTGCCAGCAGTGTTAGTAGCGGGTGGAACCAAGAGACCCAGTACTTC.